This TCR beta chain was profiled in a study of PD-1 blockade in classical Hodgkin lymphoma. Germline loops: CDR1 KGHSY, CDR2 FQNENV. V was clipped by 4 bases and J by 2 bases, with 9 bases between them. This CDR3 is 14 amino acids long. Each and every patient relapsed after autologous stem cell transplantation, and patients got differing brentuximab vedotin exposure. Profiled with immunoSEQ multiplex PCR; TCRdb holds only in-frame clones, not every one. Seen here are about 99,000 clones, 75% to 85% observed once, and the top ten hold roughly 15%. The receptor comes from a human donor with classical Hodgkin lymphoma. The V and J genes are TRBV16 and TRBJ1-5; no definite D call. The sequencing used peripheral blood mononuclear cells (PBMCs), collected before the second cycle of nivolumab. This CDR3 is CASSLLGGNQPQHF. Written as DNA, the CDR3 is TGTGCCAGCAGCCTTCTCGGAGGCAATCAGCCCCAGCATTTT.